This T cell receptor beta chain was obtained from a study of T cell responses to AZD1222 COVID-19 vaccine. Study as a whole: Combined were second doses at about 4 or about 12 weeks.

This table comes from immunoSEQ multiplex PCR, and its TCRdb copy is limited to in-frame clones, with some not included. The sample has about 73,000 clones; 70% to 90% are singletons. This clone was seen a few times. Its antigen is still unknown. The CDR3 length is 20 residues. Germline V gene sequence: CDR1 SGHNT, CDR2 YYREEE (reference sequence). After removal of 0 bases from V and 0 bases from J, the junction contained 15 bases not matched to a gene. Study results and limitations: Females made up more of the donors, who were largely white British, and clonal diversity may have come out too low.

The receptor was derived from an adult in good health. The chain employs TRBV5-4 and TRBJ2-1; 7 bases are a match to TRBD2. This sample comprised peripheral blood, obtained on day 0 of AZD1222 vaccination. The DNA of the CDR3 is TGTGCCAGCAGCTTGGGGGTTTTGAGTAGGGACTACATCTCCTACAATGAGCAGTTCTTC. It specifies CASSLGVLSRDYISYNEQFF.